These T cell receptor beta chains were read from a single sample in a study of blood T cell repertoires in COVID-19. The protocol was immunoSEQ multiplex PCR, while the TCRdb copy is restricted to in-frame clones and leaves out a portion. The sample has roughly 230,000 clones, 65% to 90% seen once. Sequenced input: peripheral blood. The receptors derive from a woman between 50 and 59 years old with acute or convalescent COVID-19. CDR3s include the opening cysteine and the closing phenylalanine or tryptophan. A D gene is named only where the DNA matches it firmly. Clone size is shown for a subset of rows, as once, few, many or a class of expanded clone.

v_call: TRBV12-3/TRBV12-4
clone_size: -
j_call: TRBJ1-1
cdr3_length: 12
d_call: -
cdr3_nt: TGTGCCAGCAGTTTTTCAGGGGCTGAAGCTTTCTTT
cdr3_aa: CASSFSGAEAFF

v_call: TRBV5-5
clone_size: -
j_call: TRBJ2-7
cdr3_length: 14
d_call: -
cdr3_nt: TGTGCCAGCAGCTTGGACAGGGATTACTACGAGCAGTACTTC
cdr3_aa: CASSLDRDYYEQYF

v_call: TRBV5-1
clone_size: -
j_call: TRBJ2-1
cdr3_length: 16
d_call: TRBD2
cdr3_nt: TGCGCCAGCAGCTTGGCTGGACTAGCGGGAGTCCATGAGCAGTTCTTC
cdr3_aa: CASSLAGLAGVHEQFF

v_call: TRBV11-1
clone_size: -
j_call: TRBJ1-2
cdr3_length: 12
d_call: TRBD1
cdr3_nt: TGTGCCAGCAGCCAGCCAGGGGGCGGCTACACCTTC
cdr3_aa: CASSQPGGGYTF

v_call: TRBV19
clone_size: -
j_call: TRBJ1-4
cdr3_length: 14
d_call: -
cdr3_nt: TGTGCCAGTGCCTACGGGAGTACTAATGAAAAACTGTTTTTT
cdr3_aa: CASAYGSTNEKLFF

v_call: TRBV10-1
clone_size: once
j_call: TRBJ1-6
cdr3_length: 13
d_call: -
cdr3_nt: TGCGCCAGCAGTGTTCGGGGTAATTCACCCCTCCACTTT
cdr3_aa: CASSVRGNSPLHF

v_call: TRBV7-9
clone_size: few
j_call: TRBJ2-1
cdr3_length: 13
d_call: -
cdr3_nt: TGTGCCAGCAGCTTAGCCGCAGGGCTTGAGCAGTTCTTC
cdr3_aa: CASSLAAGLEQFF

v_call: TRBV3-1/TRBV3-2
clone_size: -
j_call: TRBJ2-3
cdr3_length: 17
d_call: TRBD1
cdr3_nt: TGTGCCAGCAGCCAAGATCCGGGGACAGGGGGCGTGAATACGCAGTATTTT
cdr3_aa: CASSQDPGTGGVNTQYF

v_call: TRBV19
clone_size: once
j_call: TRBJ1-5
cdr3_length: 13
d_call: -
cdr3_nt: TGTGCCAGTAGTATAGGGACAGAGCAGCCCCAGCATTTT
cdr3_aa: CASSIGTEQPQHF

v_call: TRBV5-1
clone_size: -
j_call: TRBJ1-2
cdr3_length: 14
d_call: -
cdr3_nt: TGCGCCAGCAGCTTGAGCGATTTAAACTATGGCTACACCTTC
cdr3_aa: CASSLSDLNYGYTF

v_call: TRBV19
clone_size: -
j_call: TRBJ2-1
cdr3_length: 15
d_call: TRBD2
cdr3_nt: TGTGCCAGTAGTATAGTCGGGGGGGACTACAATGAGCAGTTCTTC
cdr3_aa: CASSIVGGDYNEQFF

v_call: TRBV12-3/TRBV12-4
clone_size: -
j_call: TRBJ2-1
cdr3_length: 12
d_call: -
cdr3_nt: TGTGCCAGCCGACTAGGGCTGAATGAGCAGTTCTTC
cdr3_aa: CASRLGLNEQFF

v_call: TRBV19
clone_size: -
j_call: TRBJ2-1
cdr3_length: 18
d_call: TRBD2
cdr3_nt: TGTGCCAGTAGTCTTTCTAGCGGGGGCCGGAGCTCCTACAATGAGCAGTTCTTC
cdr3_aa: CASSLSSGGRSSYNEQFF

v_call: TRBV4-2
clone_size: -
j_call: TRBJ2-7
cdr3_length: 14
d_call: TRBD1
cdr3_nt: TGTGCCAGCAGCCAAGCCAGGGGGCCGTACGAGCAGTACTTC
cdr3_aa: CASSQARGPYEQYF

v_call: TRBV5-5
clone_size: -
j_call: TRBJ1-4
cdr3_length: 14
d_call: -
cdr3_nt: TGTGCCACCGGCTGGGGAGCACCCAATGAAAAACTGTTTTTT
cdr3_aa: CATGWGAPNEKLFF

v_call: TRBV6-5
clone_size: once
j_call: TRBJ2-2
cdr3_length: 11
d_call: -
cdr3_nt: TGTGCCAGCAGCTCGACCGGGGAGCTGTTTTTT
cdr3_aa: CASSSTGELFF

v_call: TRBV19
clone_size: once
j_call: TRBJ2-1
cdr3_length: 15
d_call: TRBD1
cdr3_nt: TGTGCCAGTAGTATGAGACAGGGTCGGCACAATGAGCAGTTCTTC
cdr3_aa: CASSMRQGRHNEQFF

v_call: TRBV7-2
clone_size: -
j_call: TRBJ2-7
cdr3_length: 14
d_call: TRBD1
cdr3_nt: TGTGCCAGCAGCATAGAAGGACAGGGGTCCGAGCAGTACTTC
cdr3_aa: CASSIEGQGSEQYF

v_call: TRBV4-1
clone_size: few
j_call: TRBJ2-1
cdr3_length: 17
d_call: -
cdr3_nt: TGCGCCAGCAGCCAAGACCCTGGCCAGGGTCTGAACAATGAGCAGTTCTTC
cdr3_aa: CASSQDPGQGLNNEQFF

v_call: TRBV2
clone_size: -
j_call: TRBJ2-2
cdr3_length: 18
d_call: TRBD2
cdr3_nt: TGTGCCAGCAGTGGATTAGAGACTAGCGGGATTAGAACCGGGGAGCTGTTTTTT
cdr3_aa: CASSGLETSGIRTGELFF

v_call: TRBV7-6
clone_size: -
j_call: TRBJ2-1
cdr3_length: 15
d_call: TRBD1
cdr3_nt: TGTGCCAGCAGCCTGATACAGGGGTCCTACAATGAGCAGTTCTTC
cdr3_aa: CASSLIQGSYNEQFF

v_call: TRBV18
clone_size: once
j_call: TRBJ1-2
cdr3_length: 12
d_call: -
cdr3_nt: TGTGCCAGCTCCCTGCCGGCGGGGAGCTACACCTTC
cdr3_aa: CASSLPAGSYTF

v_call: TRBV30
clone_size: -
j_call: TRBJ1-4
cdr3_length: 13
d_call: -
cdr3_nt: TGTGCCTCCCTTCGGCAGGTGGATGAAAAACTGTTTTTT
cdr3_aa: CASLRQVDEKLFF

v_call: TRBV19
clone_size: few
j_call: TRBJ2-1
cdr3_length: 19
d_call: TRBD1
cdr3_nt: TGTGCCAGTAGTAAGGCAGGGGGCGGCGGGGTTGGAACTAACAATGAGCAGTTCTTC
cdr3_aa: CASSKAGGGGVGTNNEQFF

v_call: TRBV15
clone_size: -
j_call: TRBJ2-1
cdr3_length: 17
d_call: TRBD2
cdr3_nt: TGTGCCACCAGCAGGGGTTTTGGCGGGAGTCCCTACAATGAGCAGTTCTTC
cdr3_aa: CATSRGFGGSPYNEQFF

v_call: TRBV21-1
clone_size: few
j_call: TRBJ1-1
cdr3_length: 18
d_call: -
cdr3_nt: TGTGCCAGCAGCAAAGGAAGGGGGGAGACAGGGGAGGTAAATTCGGCTTTCTTT
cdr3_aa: CASSKGRGETGEVNSAFF